Included here is one TCR beta chain sequence, with context. The method was immunoSEQ multiplex PCR; TCRdb's version includes in-frame clones alone and lacks a portion of them. The repertoire holds around 71,000 clones, with 92% as singletons. The CDR3 is made up of 15 amino acids. CDR1 is SGDLS and CDR2 is YYNGEE in the germline V gene. Trimming took 1 base from V and 1 from J, leaving 11 bases between them. This record comes from a study of graft-versus-host responses after intestinal transplantation. This receptor was identified in a human patient who received an intestinal transplant, so some T cells may come from the graft donor. The genes are TRBV9 and TRBJ1-1; perhaps TRBD1 as D (5 bases). Sequences were derived from bone marrow, sampled 734 days after intestinal transplantation. The CDR3 region is CASSVNPGGNTEAFF. The CDR3 DNA reads TGTGCCAGCAGCGTAAACCCGGGGGGGAACACTGAAGCTTTCTTT.